The 30 T cell receptor beta chains presented below share a single source sample, sequenced in a study of shared clonotypes between healthy human individuals. Assay: immunoSEQ multiplex PCR; the TCRdb copy retains only in-frame clones and omits some. The sample holds 2 million to 2.5 million clones, approximately 93% seen once. The material sequenced was naive CD4+ T cells from PBMCs. The sample's subset: CD45RA+ positively selected. The receptors stem from a man aged 18 to 30 in good health. Some clones in this sample may be carry-over from other donors' samples.

This clone was counted once. The chain is built from TRBV28 and TRBJ2-7; D is ambiguous. The germline gives CDR1 MDHEN, CDR2 SYDVKM. The ends were cut back, 3 bases at V and 6 bases at J, with 12 bases in the middle. The CDR3 is 13 residues long. CDR3 sequence: CASSFPSSGEQYF. The CDR3 DNA follows: TGTGCCAGCAGTTTTCCCTCCTCCGGCGAGCAGTACTTC.

The chain joins TRBV6-5 to TRBJ1-2, with D maybe TRBD1 (5 bases). Germline lookup yields CDR1 MNHEY and CDR2 SVGAGI. V was clipped by 6 bases and J by 8 bases, with 16 bases between them. The CDR3 spans 13 residues. The chain's CDR3 is CASSPTLGDGYTF. CDR3 nucleotides: TGTGCCAGCAGCCCTACTTTGGGGGACGGCTACACCTTC.

V and J are TRBV4-1 and TRBJ2-6; 7 nucleotides agree with TRBD1. Germline CDR1 reads MGHRA; CDR2 reads YSYEKL. This CDR3 is built from 17 residues. After removal of 4 bases from V and 3 bases from J, the junction contained 9 bases not matched to a gene. CDR3: CASSPGQGVSGANVLTF. DNA for the CDR3: TGCGCCAGCAGCCCAGGCCAGGGGGTAAGTGGGGCCAACGTCCTGACTTTC.

The chain joins TRBV2 to TRBJ1-3; possibly TRBD1 for D (6 bases). The V and J ends lost 7 bases and 4 bases respectively, with 29 bases between them. In germline, CDR1 is SNHLY, CDR2 FYNNEI. There are 19 residues in the CDR3. CDR3 nucleotide sequence: TGTGCCAGCAATCCGACAGGCAGTTATGGTTCATGGACCGGAAACACCATATATTTT. This codes for CASNPTGSYGSWTGNTIYF.

The chain has TRBV21-1 and TRBJ1-5. TRBV21-1 is shown as a pseudogene. The CDR3 consists of 15 residues. The DNA of the CDR3 is TGTGCCAGCAGCGCCACGAACGGCCCGAGTCAGCCCCAGCATTTT. Its protein is CASSATNGPSQPQHF.

The chain recombines TRBV7-2 with TRBJ2-5; 7 bases are shared with TRBD2. Germline lookup yields CDR1 SGHTA and CDR2 FQGNSA. The CDR3 is made up of 14 amino acids. With 0 bases clipped from V and 5 bases from J, the junction kept 3 bases outside the gene matches. CDR3 sequence: CASSLAGGWETQYF. The CDR3 nucleotides read TGTGCCAGCAGCTTAGCGGGAGGGTGGGAGACCCAGTACTTC.

The rearrangement joins TRBV6-1 to TRBJ2-3; 10 bases are shared with TRBD1. Germline-derived CDR1 and CDR2 are MNHNS and SASEGT. J gave up 3 bases and V 4 bases, and 4 bases lay outside the gene matches. The length of the CDR3 is 15 residues. The CDR3 DNA sequence: TGTGCCAGCAGTGGGACAGGGGGGGCAACAGATACGCAGTATTTT. It translates to CASSGTGGATDTQYF.

The chain joins TRBV27 to TRBJ2-1; 9 bases fit TRBD2. The CDR3 is made up of 15 amino acids. V lost 7 bases, J lost 4 bases, and 8 bases stayed unmatched. Germline CDR1 reads MNHEY; CDR2 reads SMNVEV (reference sequence). The CDR3 nucleotides are TGTGCCAGCAAGAGGCGGGAGGGCCTGTACAATGAGCAGTTCTTC. Residues: CASKRREGLYNEQFF.

The CDR3 region has the DNA TGTGCCATCAGTGAAGGGGACGGAACAAACTATGGCTACACCTTC. Amino acids: CAISEGDGTNYGYTF. V usage is TRBV10-3 and J usage is TRBJ1-2; D may be TRBD1 (5 bases). Per the germline V gene, CDR1 is ENHRY and CDR2 is SYGVKD. V was trimmed by 3 bases and J by 2 bases, leaving 13 bases between them. The CDR3 runs to 15 residues.

This clone was detected only once. This sequence joins TRBV2 and TRBJ2-3; 8 nucleotides agree with TRBD1. Germline V gives CDR1 SNHLY, CDR2 FYNNEI. J lost 4 bases, V lost 1 base, and 4 bases had no gene match. CDR3 length: 15 amino acids. The CDR3 here is CASSEDRGSSDTQYF. As DNA, the CDR3 is TGTGCCAGCAGTGAAGACAGGGGGAGCTCAGATACGCAGTATTTT.

In the case of this clone: Sequence at one end of the junction differs from germline and may be a read error. The chain links TRBV15 to TRBJ1-1, with D hard to call. The CDR3 contains 13 residues. From germline, CDR1 is LNHNV and CDR2 YYDKDF (reference sequence). CDR3 protein: CATSRGVSYDCAF. CDR3 coding DNA: TGTGCCACCAGCAGAGGAGTATCCTATGACTGTGCCTTT.

The table lists this clone with a few counts. This sequence joins TRBV7-8 and TRBJ1-4; weak D call: TRBD1 (5 bases). V was trimmed by 5 bases and J by 8 bases, leaving 15 bases between them. The CDR3 is made up of 14 amino acids. The germline V gene encodes CDR1 SGHVS and CDR2 FQNEAQ. CDR3 bases: TGTGCCAGCAGCCCAGGGAACGGAGTAGAAAAACTGTTTTTT. It encodes CASSPGNGVEKLFF.

The chain couples TRBV5-1 to TRBJ1-1; TRBD1 might be the D (6 bases). Trimming cost V 1 base and J 3 bases, with 16 bases left between them. This CDR3 region has 16 residues. CDR1 is SGHRS, CDR2 YFSETQ, per germline. CDR3 sequence (DNA): TGCGCCAGCAGCTTGAGGGGGGTTCGACGGTACACTGAAGCTTTCTTT. Its protein is CASSLRGVRRYTEAFF.

In the case of this clone: This specimen includes other DNA sequences encoding the same CDR3. The V and J genes are TRBV7-2 and TRBJ2-3; D remains unclear. This CDR3 is built from 11 residues. V was pared by 5 bases and J by 6 bases, with 6 bases between. CDR1 SGHTA and CDR2 FQGNSA come from the germline V gene. Here the CDR3 DNA reads TGTGCCAGCAGCCGGTCTGATACGCAGTATTTT. This codes for CASSRSDTQYF.

This chain joins TRBV28 and TRBJ2-1, with 7 bases identical to TRBD1. Germline loops: CDR1 MDHEN, CDR2 SYDVKM. The V and J ends lost 4 bases and 6 bases, in that order; junction bases with no gene match: 3. This CDR3 comprises 13 residues. In nucleotides, the CDR3 is TGTGCCAGCAGTTGGACAGGTCCCAATGAGCAGTTCTTC. Amino acids: CASSWTGPNEQFF.

The chain is built from TRBV6-1 and TRBJ1-1, with 7 bases that match TRBD1. Trimming removed 4 bases from V and 0 bases from J; junction bases left unmatched: 5. This CDR3 has 15 amino acids. Germline V gives CDR1 MNHNS, CDR2 SASEGT. The CDR3 DNA reads TGTGCCAGCAGTGTGGGACAGCTAATGAACACTGAAGCTTTCTTT. Residues: CASSVGQLMNTEAFF.

This clone was recorded once. Written as DNA, the CDR3 is TGTGCCAGCAGCTGGGGGACAGGGGACCAGCCCCAGCATTTT. Translating it yields CASSWGTGDQPQHF. This chain joins TRBV7-9 and TRBJ1-5, with 10 bases lining up with TRBD1. The CDR3 sequence is 14 residues long. With 4 bases clipped from V and 7 bases from J, the junction kept 4 bases outside the gene matches. Germline V gives CDR1 SEHNR, CDR2 FQNEAQ (reference sequence).

J is TRBJ2-7 and V is TRBV6-4; 9 nucleotides match TRBD1. CDR1 is MRHNA and CDR2 is SNTAGT in the germline V gene. The ends lost 8 bases at V and 3 bases at J; junction bases unmatched: 11. The CDR3 has 15 residues. The CDR3 bases are TGTGCCAGCCGGTATAGGACAGGGGCCTACTACGAGCAGTACTTC. This encodes CASRYRTGAYYEQYF.

This clone was detected only once. The chain employs TRBV2 and TRBJ1-1; 7 bases map to TRBD1. The CDR3 covers 12 residues. Germline V CDR1 and CDR2: SNHLY, FYNNEI. The ends lost 6 bases at V and 8 bases at J; junction bases unmatched: 6. The CDR3 region is CASSPPQGEAFF. In DNA, the CDR3 is TGTGCCAGCAGCCCTCCACAGGGGGAAGCTTTCTTT.

The V gene is TRBV4-3, the J gene TRBJ1-2, with a weak D call TRBD1 (6 bases). Germline V gives CDR1 LGHNA, CDR2 YSLEER. The CDR3 sequence is 15 residues long. V lost 1 base to trimming and J lost 4 bases, with 13 bases between them. CDR3 residues: CASSQAFGQFYGYTF. CDR3 bases: TGCGCCAGCAGCCAAGCCTTCGGACAGTTCTATGGCTACACCTTC.

The chain uses TRBV18 and TRBJ1-4, with 8 bases identical to TRBD1. With V trimmed by 0 bases and J by 8 bases, 5 bases remained unmatched. Germline assignment: CDR1 KGHSH and CDR2 LQKENI. CDR3 length: 15 residues. DNA of the CDR3: TGTGCCAGCTCACCACCGGACAGGGCGGGCGAAAAACTGTTTTTT. It yields the protein CASSPPDRAGEKLFF.

The V gene is TRBV7-9, the J gene TRBJ1-2; D is possibly TRBD1 (6 bases). The V and J ends lost 5 bases and 2 bases respectively, with 18 bases between them. This CDR3 contains 16 residues. Per the germline V gene, CDR1 is SEHNR and CDR2 is FQNEAQ (reference sequence). The CDR3 DNA is TGTGCCAGCAGCGACTGGACAGAACCTGACAACTATGGCTACACCTTC. This codes for CASSDWTEPDNYGYTF.

The chain combines TRBV28 with TRBJ1-2, with D uncertain. V shed 3 bases and J shed 0 bases, with 8 bases lying between them. The CDR3 spans 14 residues. The germline gives CDR1 MDHEN, CDR2 SYDVKM. CDR3 sequence (DNA): TGTGCCAGCAGTTTCCAGGCCCCTAACTATGGCTACACCTTC. It specifies CASSFQAPNYGYTF.

The chain uses TRBV27 and TRBJ2-7; 9 bases are a match to TRBD1. CDR1 and CDR2 (germline): MNHEY, SMNVEV (reference sequence). CDR3 size: 15 residues. With V trimmed by 1 base and J by 4 bases, 5 bases remained unmatched. The DNA of the CDR3 is TGTGCCAGCAGTTTATTACAGGGGGCAATTTACGAGCAGTACTTC. This sequence encodes CASSLLQGAIYEQYF.

The V and J genes are TRBV25-1 and TRBJ2-3, with D hard to call. V dropped 4 bases and J dropped 6 bases, with 11 bases sitting between them. This CDR3 spans 13 amino acids. CDR1 MGHDK and CDR2 SYGVNS come from the germline V gene. CDR3 sequence reads: CASSATGLDTQYF. CDR3 DNA sequence: TGTGCCAGCAGTGCTACGGGTTTGGATACGCAGTATTTT.

With respect to this clone: In the same sample, other DNA sequences code for this CDR3. The rearrangement uses TRBV4-2 and TRBJ2-5; D not resolved. The germline gives CDR1 LGHNA, CDR2 YNFKEQ. The CDR3 runs to 13 residues. Between the trimmed V and J ends, which lost 0 bases and 5 bases, there was a span of 7 bases. The CDR3 region has the DNA TGTGCCAGCAGCCAAGACTTCGGGGAGACCCAGTACTTC. This sequence encodes CASSQDFGETQYF.

This chain connects TRBV27 to TRBJ1-4, with TRBD1 as a possible D gene (6 bases). Between the trimmed V and J ends, which lost 6 bases and 1 base, there was a span of 15 bases. The germline V gene encodes CDR1 MNHEY and CDR2 SMNVEV (reference sequence). The CDR3 loop spans 16 amino acids. The CDR3 sequence is CASRPLGGRTNEKLFF. DNA of the CDR3: TGTGCCAGCAGACCACTCGGGGGCCGAACTAATGAAAAACTGTTTTTT.

This rearrangement joins TRBV5-1 to TRBJ2-2; TRBD2 matches 8 bases. Germline V lookup: CDR1 SGHRS, CDR2 YFSETQ. Losses at the gene ends were 3 bases for V and 1 base for J; bases not matched to a gene: 5. The CDR3 contains 16 residues. The chain's CDR3 is CASSSRGTRNTGELFF. The CDR3 region has the DNA TGCGCCAGCAGCTCACGGGGGACTAGGAACACCGGGGAGCTGTTTTTT.

This chain joins TRBV18 and TRBJ1-1; tentatively, D is TRBD1 (5 bases). CDR1 and CDR2 from the germline V gene are KGHSH and LQKENI. CDR3 length: 11 amino acids. Between the trimmed V and J ends, which lost 2 bases and 11 bases, there was a span of 9 bases. CDR3 sequence: CASSPAGLAFF. DNA for the CDR3: TGTGCCAGCTCACCAGCAGGGCTGGCTTTCTTT.

The chain has TRBV4-2 and TRBJ2-7; D may be TRBD1 (5 bases). V lost 1 base to trimming and J lost 2 bases, with 9 bases between them. Germline V lookup: CDR1 LGHNA, CDR2 YNFKEQ. The CDR3 is 14 residues long. The DNA of the CDR3 is TGTGCCAGCAGCCAAGTGTCCAGGGCCTACGAGCAGTACTTC. Its protein product is CASSQVSRAYEQYF.